The T cell receptor (beta chain) under discussion was sequenced for a study of T cells after yellow fever vaccination. Worth noting for this clonotype: Antigen unknown.

MiXCR, run by TCRdb on the 5' RACE reads, gives a single entry per CDR3 protein. This sample carries about 260,000 distinct CDR3 sequences, around 5.3% of them seen once, and the ten largest clones take 2.5% to 4%. V was clipped by 3 bases and J by 0 bases, with 8 bases between them. CDR3 size: 13 residues. Germline assignment: CDR1 DFQATT and CDR2 SNEGSKA (reference sequence). General observations from the study: Repertoires obtained by FACS sorting could include abundant clonotypes that entered as contaminants from the bulk population.

The rearrangement uses TRBV20-1 and TRBJ1-1, with no clear D. The sequence was collected from a man aged 18-30 years who received the YFV17D yellow fever vaccine. The starting material was CD4+ T cells sorted from PBMCs, obtained on the day of the yellow fever booster vaccination. CDR3 nucleotides: TGCAGTGCTAGTTCCGGAGTGAACACTGAAGCTTTCTTT. Its translation: CSASSGVNTEAFF.